These 21 T cell receptor beta chains share one sample of origin, sequenced in a study of regulatory T cells in long-lasting Graves disease. Investigators prepared the TCR beta libraries by applying iRepertoire HTBI primers and Arm-PCR of CDR3 regions. TCRdb analysed the multiplex PCR reads with MiXCR anew, one entry per CDR3 protein. This table holds 440,000 or so distinct CDR3 sequences, around 15% found once. Regarding time point: newly diagnosed GD, antithyroid drugs for less than 3 months. PBMC RNA served as the TCR library source. This sample also appeared in a second study, on T cells in Graves' hyperthyroidism and ophthalmopathy.

Source: peripheral blood mononuclear cells (PBMCs), taken at new diagnosis, from a patient treated with antithyroid drugs. The receptors shown here come from a woman between 25 and 40 years old with Graves disease.

The chain joins TRBV12-3 or TRBV12-4 to TRBJ2-3; 7 bases line up with TRBD2. The CDR3 length is 17 residues. Unmatched junction bases numbered 16, after V lost 4 bases and J lost 6 bases. CDR3 in DNA: TGTGCCAGCAGTTCCCCCACGCGCGGGGGTGTGTTGGATACGCAGTATTTT. Encoded protein: CASSSPTRGGVLDTQYF.

The sample holds many counts of this clonotype. The germline gene is not matched at one end of the junction; a read error may be the cause. The chain combines TRBV5-1 with TRBJ2-7; TRBD2 is a possible D gene (6 bases). The length of the CDR3 is 14 residues. Germline assignment: CDR1 SGHRS and CDR2 YFSETQ. The CDR3 bases are TGTGCCAGCAGCCCGGCTGGACTAACCTACGAGCAGTACTTC. As protein: CASSPAGLTYEQYF.

This clonotype was seen repeatedly, ten times or more. This chain uses TRBV20-1 with TRBJ1-4, with TRBD1 matching over 7 bases. Trimming cost V 6 bases and J 1 base; bases outside gene matches: 2. From germline, CDR1 is DFQATT and CDR2 SNEGSKA (reference sequence). This CDR3 spans 13 amino acids. The CDR3 DNA reads TGCAGTGCCCAGGGGGGAACTAATGAAAAACTGTTTTTT. Amino acids: CSAQGGTNEKLFF.

The chain joins TRBV19 to TRBJ1-5; 9 bases fit TRBD1. This CDR3 contains 14 residues. V gave up 6 bases and J gave up 2 bases; unmatched junction bases: 2. The germline gives CDR1 LNHDA, CDR2 SQIVND (reference sequence). The CDR3 nucleotides read TGTGCCAGTAGGGGGACAGGGCGCAATCAGCCCCAGCATTTT. This gives the protein CASRGTGRNQPQHF.

In its sample, this clonotype was seen a few times. The V and J genes are TRBV27 and TRBJ1-6, with unresolved D. The CDR3 contains 15 residues. Germline CDR1 is MNHEY and CDR2 is SMNVEV (reference sequence). V lost 2 bases and J 5 bases, leaving 10 bases between the germline ends. The CDR3, as DNA: TGTGCCAGCAGTTTAGAGTTCAGGAATAATTCACCCCTCCACTTT. The encoded protein is CASSLEFRNNSPLHF.

This clonotype was found many times. The rearrangement links TRBV20-1 to TRBJ2-3; D perhaps matches TRBD2 (6 bases). The CDR3 length is 14 residues. The V end lost 0 bases, the J end lost 6 bases, and 13 bases lay between the germline ends. Looked up from germline, CDR1 is DFQATT and CDR2 is SNEGSKA (reference sequence). DNA for the CDR3: TGCAGTGCTAGAGATGAGGAGGGTGGGGATACGCAGTATTTT. This translates into CSARDEEGGDTQYF.

This clonotype was counted only a few times. The CDR3 DNA reads as TGTGCCAGCAGACCGCTGGGGGGCGCAACTAATGAAAAACTGTTTTTT. Amino acid sequence: CASRPLGGATNEKLFF. V gene TRBV12-3 or TRBV12-4 combines with J gene TRBJ1-4, with TRBD1 as a possible D gene (6 bases). The CDR3 contains 16 residues. The V end lost 6 bases, the J end lost 0 bases, and 14 bases lay between the germline ends.

This clonotype has a count of ten or more. J is TRBJ2-2 and V is TRBV30; no clear D gene. The CDR3 runs to 12 residues. V was trimmed by 4 bases and J by 8 bases, leaving 11 bases between them. CDR1 is GTSNPN, CDR2 SVGIG, per germline (reference sequence). CDR3 loop: CAWKTSLGELFF. The CDR3 nucleotides are TGTGCCTGGAAAACCTCGCTGGGGGAGCTGTTTTTT. Complete variable domain (other parts from reference TRBV30 and TRBJ2-2): SQTIHQWPATLVQPVGSPLSLECTVEGTSNPNLYWYRQAAGRGLQLLFYSVGIGQISSEVPQNLSASRPQDRQFILSSKKLLLSDSGFYLCAWKTSLGELFFGEGSRLTVL.

This clonotype was seen ten or more times. The chain joins TRBV5-1 to TRBJ1-1; a weak D match, TRBD1 (5 bases). Trimming took 3 bases from V and 5 from J, leaving 14 bases between them. The CDR3 extends over 14 amino acids. The germline V gene encodes CDR1 SGHRS and CDR2 YFSETQ. The CDR3 sequence is CASSSGTPRTEAFF. CDR3 nucleotide sequence: TGCGCCAGCAGCTCCGGGACCCCCCGGACTGAAGCTTTCTTT.

This clonotype has ten or more counts. The rearrangement links TRBV28 to TRBJ1-5, with a tentative D call TRBD1 (5 bases). The V end lost 2 bases, the J end lost 9 bases, and 17 bases lay between the germline ends. The germline V gene encodes CDR1 MDHEN and CDR2 SYDVKM. This CDR3 contains 15 residues. CDR3 nucleotides: TGTGCCAGCAGTTTAGGCAGGGAGATGGTACGGCCCCAGCATTTT. Protein product: CASSLGREMVRPQHF.

There are a few counts of this clonotype. The rearrangement joins TRBV29-1 to TRBJ2-3, with D perhaps matching TRBD2 (6 bases). V was shortened by 7 bases and J by 4 bases, with 15 bases between the two germline ends. Germline values: CDR1 SQVTM, CDR2 ANQGSEA. The CDR3 is 13 amino acids. CDR3 sequence reads: CSATSNSADTQYF. The CDR3 DNA is TGCAGCGCCACTAGCAATTCGGCAGATACGCAGTATTTT.

This clonotype was recorded many times. The V gene is TRBV14, the J gene TRBJ2-5; no firm D call. The CDR3 sequence is 11 residues long. The V end lost 3 bases, the J end lost 5 bases, and 4 bases lay between the germline ends. Germline CDR1 and CDR2: SGHDN and FVKESK. The CDR3 DNA reads as TGTGCCAGCAGCCACACGGAGACCCAGTACTTC. Protein sequence: CASSHTETQYF.

This clonotype was recorded many times. The chain carries TRBV7-8 and TRBJ2-3; 9 bases match TRBD1. CDR1 and CDR2 from the germline V gene are SGHVS and FQNEAQ. Trimming took 1 base from V and 4 from J; bases not matched to a gene: 6. The CDR3 runs to 16 residues. The CDR3 here is CASSLVGGQGSDTQYF. CDR3 sequence (DNA): TGTGCCAGCAGCTTAGTAGGCGGACAGGGGTCAGATACGCAGTATTTT.

In its sample, this clonotype was seen many times. V and J are TRBV7-9 and TRBJ1-6; D may be TRBD1 (6 bases). Trimming cost V 5 bases and J 10 bases, with 18 bases left between them. CDR3 length equals 15 residues. Germline CDR1 and CDR2: SEHNR and FQNEAQ (reference sequence). The CDR3 coding sequence is TGTGCCAGCAGCGCCTACGCCCTACAGGGCTCACCCCTCCACTTT. Amino acid sequence: CASSAYALQGSPLHF.

This clonotype is a singleton in its sample. Given a much more abundant clone one base away, this may be a read error. The gene calls are TRBV7-9 and TRBJ1-2; no clear D gene. From germline, CDR1 is SEHNR and CDR2 FQNEAQ (reference sequence). The length of the CDR3 is 16 residues. The CDR3 region is CASAVQEGWFGAGYIF. CDR3 coding DNA: TGTGCCAGCGCCGTGCAGGAGGGTTGGTTTGGAGCTGGCTACATCTTC.

This clonotype was recorded at least ten times. The chain uses TRBV2 and TRBJ1-4, with D maybe TRBD1 (5 bases). Per the germline V gene, CDR1 is SNHLY and CDR2 is FYNNEI. With 6 bases removed from V and 4 bases from J, the gap between germline ends came to 12 bases. The CDR3 totals 14 residues. In DNA form, the CDR3 reads TGTGCCAGCAGACCAGGGTCGGGTAATGAAAAACTGTTTTTT. It codes for CASRPGSGNEKLFF.

In this sample, this clonotype turned up many times. The chain has TRBV30 and TRBJ1-2, with no clear D. The germline gives CDR1 GTSNPN, CDR2 SVGIG (reference sequence). V lost 4 bases to trimming and J lost 0 bases, with 9 bases between them. This CDR3 spans 13 amino acids. CDR3 bases: TGTGCCTGGACAGCGATAACTAACTATGGCTACACCTTC. Translation gives CAWTAITNYGYTF.

This clonotype was seen a few times. The genes are TRBV11-2 and TRBJ2-1; TRBD1 matches 11 bases. Trimming at V came to 2 bases and at J to 0 bases, leaving 6 bases not matched to a gene. There are 18 residues in the CDR3. Germline CDR1 reads SGHAT; CDR2 reads FQNNGV. This CDR3 reads CASSLLDRGPSSYNEQFF. CDR3 bases: TGTGCCAGCAGCTTACTGGACAGGGGGCCTAGCTCCTACAATGAGCAGTTCTTC.

This clonotype was seen ten or more times. CDR3 amino acids: CSARDRRSSTDTQYF. For the CDR3, the DNA is TGCAGTGCTAGAGATCGGCGTTCTAGCACAGATACGCAGTATTTT. The chain combines TRBV20-1 with TRBJ2-3; D not resolved. This CDR3 spans 15 amino acids. Germline V gives CDR1 DFQATT, CDR2 SNEGSKA (reference sequence). Trimming removed 0 bases at V and 0 bases at J, with 10 bases between.

This clonotype was found a few times. This chain uses TRBV7-6 with TRBJ2-3, with TRBD2 matching over 7 bases. This CDR3 region has 18 residues. V trimming: 5 bases; J trimming: 5 bases; junction bases outside the gene matches: 19. The germline gives CDR1 SGHVS, CDR2 FNYEAQ. The CDR3 is CASSPTPLGGRGVDTQYF. DNA for the CDR3: TGTGCCAGCAGCCCAACTCCGTTGGGCGGGAGAGGGGTAGATACGCAGTATTTT.

Worth noting for this clonotype: A single base separates this from a much larger clone, so it may be a read error. This chain links TRBV11-2 with TRBJ2-3; D gene uncertain. The CDR3 extends over 16 amino acids. V dropped 2 bases and J dropped 1 base, with 13 bases sitting between them. Germline V CDR1 and CDR2: SGHAT, FQNNGV. This CDR3 is CASSLYIRAGTDTQYF. For the CDR3, the DNA is TGTGCCAGCAGCTTATATATCCGAGCAGGCACAGATACGCAGTATTTT.